This T cell receptor beta chain comes out of a study of blood T cell repertoires in COVID-19. Overall study context: Nucleic acid was either cDNA or gDNA, and it came from T cells, B-cell-depleted T cells, or PBMCs.

For recovered donors of Cohort 3, there were two negative PCRs, clearance, or symptom resolution. Per the study methods: Amplifying reference gene primers gave estimates of nucleated cell counts. Produced via immunoSEQ multiplex PCR; TCRdb's table is partial and in-frame only. V, J and clone size were drawn from that table, and D and trimming were deduced from the DNA. The data show a few hundred thousand clones, roughly 90% seen once. Germline values: CDR1 SNHLY, CDR2 FYNNEI. Trimming shortened V by 3 bases and J by 7 bases, and 10 bases separated the two germline ends. The CDR3 runs to 13 residues. The V gene is TRBV2, the J gene TRBJ2-1; D is ambiguous. The receptor was isolated from a woman aged 25 to 45 who had recovered from COVID-19. The sample taken for sequencing was PBMCs or T cells enriched from blood (not recorded which). The DNA of the CDR3 is TGTGCCAGCAGTGAGGAACTACCTAATGAGCAGTTCTTC. It codes for CASSEELPNEQFF. The complete variable domain, with remaining parts taken from reference TRBV2 and TRBJ2-1, reads EPEVTQTPSHQVTQMGQEVILRCVPISNHLYFYWYRQILGQKVEFLVSFYNNEISEKSEIFDDQFSVERPDGSNFTLKIRSTKLEDSAMYFCASSEELPNEQFFGPGTRLTVL.